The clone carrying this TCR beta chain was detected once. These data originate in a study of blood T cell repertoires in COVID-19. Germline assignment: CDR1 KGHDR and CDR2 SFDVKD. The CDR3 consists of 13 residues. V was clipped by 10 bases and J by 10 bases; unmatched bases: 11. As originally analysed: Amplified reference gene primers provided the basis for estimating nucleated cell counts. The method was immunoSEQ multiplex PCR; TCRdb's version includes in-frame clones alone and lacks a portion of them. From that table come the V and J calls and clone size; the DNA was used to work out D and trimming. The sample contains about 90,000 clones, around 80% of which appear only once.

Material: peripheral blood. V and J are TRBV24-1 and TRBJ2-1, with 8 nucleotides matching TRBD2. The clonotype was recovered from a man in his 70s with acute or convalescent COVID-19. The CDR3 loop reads CATSGGAVGEQFF. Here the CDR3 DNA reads TGTGCCACTTCGGGGGGGGCTGTAGGCGAGCAGTTCTTC.